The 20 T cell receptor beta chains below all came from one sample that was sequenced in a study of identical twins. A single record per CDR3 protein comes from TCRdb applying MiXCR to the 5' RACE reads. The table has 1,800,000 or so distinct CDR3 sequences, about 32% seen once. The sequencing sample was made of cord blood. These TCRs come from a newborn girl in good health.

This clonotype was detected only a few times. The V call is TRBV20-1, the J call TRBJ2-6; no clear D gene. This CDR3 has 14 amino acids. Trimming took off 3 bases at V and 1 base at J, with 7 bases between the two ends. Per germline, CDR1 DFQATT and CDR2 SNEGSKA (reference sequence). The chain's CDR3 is CSASGGSGANVLTF. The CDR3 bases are TGCAGTGCTAGTGGTGGTTCTGGGGCCAACGTCCTGACTTTC.

The CDR3 region has the DNA TGTGCCAGCAGTACCTTTTGGGGGGTCCAAGAGACCCAGTACTTC. Translation gives CASSTFWGVQETQYF. The chain carries TRBV27 and TRBJ2-5; possibly TRBD2 for D (6 bases). This CDR3 has 15 amino acids. Germline CDR1 is MNHEY and CDR2 is SMNVEV (reference sequence). Deletions cut 5 bases from V and 1 base from J, with 14 bases between.

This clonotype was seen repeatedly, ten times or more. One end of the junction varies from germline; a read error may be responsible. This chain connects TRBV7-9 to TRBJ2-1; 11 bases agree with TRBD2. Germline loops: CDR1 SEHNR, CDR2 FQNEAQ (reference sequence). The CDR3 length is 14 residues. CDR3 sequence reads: CASSLAGGDNEQFF. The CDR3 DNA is TGTGCCAGCAGTTTAGCGGGAGGGGACAATGAGCAGTTCTTC. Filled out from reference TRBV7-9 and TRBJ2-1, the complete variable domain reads DTGVSQNPRHKITKRGQNVTFRCDPISEHNRLYWYRQTLGQGPEFLTYFQNEAQLEKSRLLSDRFSAERPKGSFSTLEIQRTEQGDSAMYLCASSLAGGDNEQFFGPGTRLTVL.

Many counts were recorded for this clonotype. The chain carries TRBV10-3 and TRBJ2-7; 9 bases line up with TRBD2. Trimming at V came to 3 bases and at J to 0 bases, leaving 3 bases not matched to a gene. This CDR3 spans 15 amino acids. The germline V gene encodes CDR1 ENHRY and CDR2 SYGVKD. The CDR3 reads CAISDLAGSSYEQYF. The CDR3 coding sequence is TGTGCCATCAGTGATCTAGCGGGGAGCTCCTACGAGCAGTACTTC.

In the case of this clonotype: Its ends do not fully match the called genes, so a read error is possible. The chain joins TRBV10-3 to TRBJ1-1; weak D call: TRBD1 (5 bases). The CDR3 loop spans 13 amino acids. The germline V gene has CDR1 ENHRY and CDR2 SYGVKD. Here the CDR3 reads CAIQGNLNAEAFF. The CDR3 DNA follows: TGTGCCATCCAGGGAAATTTGAACGCTGAAGCTTTCTTT.

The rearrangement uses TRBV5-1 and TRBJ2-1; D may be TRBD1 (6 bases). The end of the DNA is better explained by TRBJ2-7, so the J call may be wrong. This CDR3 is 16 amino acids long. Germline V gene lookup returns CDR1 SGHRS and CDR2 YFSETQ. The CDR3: CASSLGLSTGYNEQYF. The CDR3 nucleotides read TGCGCCAGCAGCTTGGGATTATCGACAGGCTACAATGAGCAGTACTTC.

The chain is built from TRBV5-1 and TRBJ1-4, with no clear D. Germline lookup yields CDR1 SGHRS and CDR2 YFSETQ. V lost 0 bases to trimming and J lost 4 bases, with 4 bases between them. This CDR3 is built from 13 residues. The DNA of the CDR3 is TGCGCCAGCAGCTTGGCCAATAATGAAAAACTGTTTTTT. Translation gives CASSLANNEKLFF. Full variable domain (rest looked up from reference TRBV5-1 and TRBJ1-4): KAGVTQTPRYLIKTRGQQVTLSCSPISGHRSVSWYQQTPGQGLQFLFEYFSETQRNKGNFPGRFSGRQFSNSRSEMNVSTLELGDSALYLCASSLANNEKLFFGSGTQLSVL.

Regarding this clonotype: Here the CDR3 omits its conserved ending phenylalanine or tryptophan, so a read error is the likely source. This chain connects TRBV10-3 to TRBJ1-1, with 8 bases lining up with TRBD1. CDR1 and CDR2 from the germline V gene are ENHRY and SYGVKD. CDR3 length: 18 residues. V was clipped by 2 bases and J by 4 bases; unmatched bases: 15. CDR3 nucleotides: TGTGCCATCAGTGAGCTAGGACAGGGTGGACAGGGATTCACTGAAGCTTTCCTT. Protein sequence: CAISELGQGGQGFTEAFL.

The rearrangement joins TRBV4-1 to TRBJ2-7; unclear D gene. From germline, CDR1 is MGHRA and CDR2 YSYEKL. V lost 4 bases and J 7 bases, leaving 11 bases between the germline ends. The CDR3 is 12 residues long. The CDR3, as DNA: TGCGCCAGCAGCCGCGGACCAACGGAGCAGTACTTC. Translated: CASSRGPTEQYF.

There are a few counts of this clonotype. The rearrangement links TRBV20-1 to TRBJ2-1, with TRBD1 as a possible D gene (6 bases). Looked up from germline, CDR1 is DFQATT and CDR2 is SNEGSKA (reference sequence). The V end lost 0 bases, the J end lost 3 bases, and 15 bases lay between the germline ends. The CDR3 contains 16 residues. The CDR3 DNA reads TGCAGTGCTAGAGATCCTAGGGGGTTACACTACAATGAGCAGTTCTTC. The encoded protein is CSARDPRGLHYNEQFF.

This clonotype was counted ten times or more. The CDR3 is CASRTGTGPYEQYF. The CDR3 DNA reads TGTGCCAGCAGAACCGGGACAGGTCCCTACGAGCAGTACTTC. The chain recombines TRBV25-1 with TRBJ2-7, with TRBD1 matching 8 bases. Losses at the gene ends were 6 bases for V and 2 bases for J; bases not matched to a gene: 6. Germline V CDR1 and CDR2: MGHDK, SYGVNS. This CDR3 contains 14 residues.

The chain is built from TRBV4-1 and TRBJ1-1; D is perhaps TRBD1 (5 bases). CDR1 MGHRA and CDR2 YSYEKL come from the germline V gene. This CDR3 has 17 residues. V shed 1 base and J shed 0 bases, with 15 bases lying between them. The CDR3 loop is CASSQGLSGRVNTEAFF. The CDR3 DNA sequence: TGCGCCAGCAGCCAAGGTCTGTCAGGGAGAGTGAACACTGAAGCTTTCTTT.

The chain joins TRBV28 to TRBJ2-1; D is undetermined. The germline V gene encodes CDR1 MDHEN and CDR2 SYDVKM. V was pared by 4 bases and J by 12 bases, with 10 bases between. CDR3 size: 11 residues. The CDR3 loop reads CASSSGLGQFF. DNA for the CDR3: TGTGCCAGCAGTTCGGGCCTCGGGCAGTTCTTC.

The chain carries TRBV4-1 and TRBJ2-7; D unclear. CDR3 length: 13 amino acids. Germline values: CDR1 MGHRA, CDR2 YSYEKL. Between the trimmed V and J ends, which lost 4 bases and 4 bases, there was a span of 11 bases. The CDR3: CASSPTRQYEQYF. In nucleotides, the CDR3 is TGCGCCAGCAGCCCCACTCGGCAGTACGAGCAGTACTTC.

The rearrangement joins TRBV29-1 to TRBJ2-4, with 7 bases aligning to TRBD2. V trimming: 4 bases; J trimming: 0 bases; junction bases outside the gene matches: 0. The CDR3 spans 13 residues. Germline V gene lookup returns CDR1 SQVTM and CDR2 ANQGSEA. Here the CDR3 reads CSVAGGAKNIQYF. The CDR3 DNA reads TGCAGCGTTGCGGGGGGAGCCAAAAACATTCAGTACTTC.

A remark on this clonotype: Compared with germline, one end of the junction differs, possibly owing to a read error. CDR3 in DNA: TGTGTCAGCAGCCCGGACATCACCTACGAGCAGTACTTC. This gives the protein CVSSPDITYEQYF. This chain uses TRBV3-1 with TRBJ2-7; possible D gene TRBD1, 5 bases. Germline-derived CDR1 and CDR2 are LGHDT and YNNKEL (reference sequence). The CDR3 spans 13 residues.

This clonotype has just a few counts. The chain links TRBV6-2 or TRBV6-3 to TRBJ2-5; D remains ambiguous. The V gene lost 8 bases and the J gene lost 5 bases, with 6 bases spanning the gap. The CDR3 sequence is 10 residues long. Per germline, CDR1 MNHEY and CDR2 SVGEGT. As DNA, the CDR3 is TGTGCCAGCGGTCATGAGACCCAGTACTTC. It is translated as CASGHETQYF.

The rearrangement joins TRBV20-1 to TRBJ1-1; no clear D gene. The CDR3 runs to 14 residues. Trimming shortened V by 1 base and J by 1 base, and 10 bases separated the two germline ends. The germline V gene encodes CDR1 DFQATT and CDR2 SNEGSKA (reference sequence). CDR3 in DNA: TGCAGTGCTAGAGTACGGCTGAGGAACACTGAAGCTTTCTTT. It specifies CSARVRLRNTEAFF.

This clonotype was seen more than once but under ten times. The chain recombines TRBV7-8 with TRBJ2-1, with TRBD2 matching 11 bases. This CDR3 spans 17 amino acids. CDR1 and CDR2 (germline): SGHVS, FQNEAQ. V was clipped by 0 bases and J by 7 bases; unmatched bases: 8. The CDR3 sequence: CASSLAKLAGAWNEQFF. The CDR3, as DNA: TGTGCCAGCAGCTTAGCAAAACTAGCGGGAGCGTGGAATGAGCAGTTCTTC.

The CDR3 spells CASSLSTVHEQFF. CDR3 coding DNA: TGTGCCAGCAGCTTATCAACTGTACATGAGCAGTTCTTC. V is TRBV7-2 and J is TRBJ2-1; D unresolved. Trimming removed 2 bases at V and 8 bases at J, with 10 bases between. Germline CDR1 is SGHTA and CDR2 is FQGNSA. The CDR3 is 13 amino acids.